This record covers a single T cell receptor beta chain. Its antigen remains unknown. This entry is derived from a study of PD-1 blockade in mismatch repair-deficient tumors. The assay was immunoSEQ multiplex PCR, and TCRdb's table has in-frame clones only and misses some. The repertoire holds 130,000 or so clones, with about 88% as singletons. Germline V CDR1 and CDR2: SGHVS, FQNEAQ. Trimming removed 1 base at V and 5 bases at J, with 13 bases between. This CDR3 region has 15 residues. General study results and limits: Tumor-resident clones, often undetectable pretreatment in blood, expanded then contracted after pembrolizumab.

Every patient had mismatch repair deficiency by PCR or immunohistochemistry. A few pembrolizumab responders had their TCRs sequenced. The sample consisted of peripheral blood, taken 44 weeks after starting pembrolizumab. This TCR derives from an adult with mismatch repair-deficient cancer. J is TRBJ2-3 and V is TRBV7-8; maybe TRBD2 (5 bases). This CDR3 reads CASSLVLGAVDTQYF. CDR3 sequence (DNA): TGTGCCAGCAGCTTAGTTCTGGGAGCTGTAGATACGCAGTATTTT.